The 27 T cell receptor beta chains reported below all come from one sample, sequenced in a study of blood T cell repertoires in COVID-19. The table came from immunoSEQ multiplex PCR; TCRdb's copy has only in-frame clones and leaves some out. The data contain hundreds of thousands of clones, about nine tenths of them singletons. Specimen: peripheral blood. The receptors originated from a middle-aged man with acute or convalescent COVID-19.

The chain couples TRBV27 to TRBJ2-7; tentative D call: TRBD2 (6 bases). Trimming stripped 1 base from V and 0 bases from J, with 13 bases between. The CDR3 length is 16 residues. Germline V gene data show CDR1 as MNHEY and CDR2 as SMNVEV (reference sequence). This CDR3 reads CASSLLGGLNSYEQYF. For the CDR3, the DNA is TGTGCCAGCAGTTTATTGGGAGGTCTCAACTCCTACGAGCAGTACTTC.

The chain uses TRBV5-1 and TRBJ2-2; 9 positions match TRBD1. The CDR3 is made up of 16 amino acids. Germline lookup yields CDR1 SGHRS and CDR2 YFSETQ. Unmatched junction bases numbered 3, after V lost 0 bases and J lost 3 bases. CDR3 in DNA: TGCGCCAGCAGCTTGGCCGACAGGGGGGACACCGGGGAGCTGTTTTTT. Protein product: CASSLADRGDTGELFF. The variable domain in full, completed from reference TRBV5-1 and TRBJ2-2, reads KAGVTQTPRYLIKTRGQQVTLSCSPISGHRSVSWYQQTPGQGLQFLFEYFSETQRNKGNFPGRFSGRQFSNSRSEMNVSTLELGDSALYLCASSLADRGDTGELFFGEGSRLTVL.

This clone occurred once. The V call is TRBV5-1, the J call TRBJ2-5; 9 bases match TRBD2. The CDR3 sequence is 16 residues long. CDR1 and CDR2 from the germline V gene are SGHRS and YFSETQ. The trim removed 0 bases at V and 4 bases at J, leaving 7 bases unmatched. CDR3 protein: CASSLAPAGGRETQYF. The CDR3 bases are TGCGCCAGCAGCTTGGCCCCAGCGGGGGGTCGAGAGACCCAGTACTTC.

The chain uses TRBV29-1 and TRBJ2-3; D is possibly TRBD2 (6 bases). V shed 6 bases and J shed 3 bases, with 16 bases lying between them. This CDR3 comprises 14 residues. Germline CDR1 SQVTM, CDR2 ANQGSEA. DNA of the CDR3: TGCAGCGTCCAGTTATGGGGGAGGACAGATACGCAGTATTTT. This gives the protein CSVQLWGRTDTQYF.

The chain combines TRBV27 with TRBJ1-2; maybe TRBD1 (6 bases). The CDR3 runs to 14 residues. Germline values: CDR1 MNHEY, CDR2 SMNVEV (reference sequence). Trimming removed 3 bases at V and 4 bases at J, with 12 bases between. As DNA, the CDR3 is TGTGCCAGCAGTTTGCCAGGGGCGCCCTATGGCTACACCTTC. The encoded protein is CASSLPGAPYGYTF.

The CDR3 sequence: CASSEFGTPNTGELFF. The CDR3 DNA sequence: TGTGCCAGCAGTGAATTCGGTACTCCTAACACCGGGGAGCTGTTTTTT. This chain joins TRBV25-1 and TRBJ2-2; no definite D call. V was pared by 1 base and J by 2 bases, with 11 bases between. The length of the CDR3 is 16 residues. Germline values: CDR1 MGHDK, CDR2 SYGVNS.

This chain uses TRBV19 with TRBJ1-5; no clear D. The germline V gene has CDR1 LNHDA and CDR2 SQIVND (reference sequence). V lost 7 bases and J 4 bases, leaving 17 bases between the germline ends. The CDR3 totals 15 residues. CDR3 protein: CASMGVGVRNQPQHF. CDR3 nucleotides: TGTGCCAGTATGGGAGTCGGGGTAAGGAATCAGCCCCAGCATTTT.

The chain recombines TRBV30 with TRBJ1-6, with D perhaps TRBD1 (5 bases). The V end was cut by 0 bases, the J end by 7 bases, with 10 bases between. CDR1 and CDR2 (germline): GTSNPN, SVGIG (reference sequence). This CDR3 is 14 amino acids long. The CDR3 sequence: CAWSVMAGNSPLHF. CDR3 DNA: TGTGCCTGGAGTGTAATGGCAGGGAATTCACCCCTCCACTTT.

As to this clone: An end of the junction differs from the germline gene, which may be a read error. The chain links TRBV6-1 to TRBJ1-2; D is ambiguous. Germline V gives CDR1 MNHNS, CDR2 SASEGT. This CDR3 comprises 12 residues. The CDR3 DNA reads TGTGCCAGCAATGAAAGGGAGCACAGCTACACCTTC. Protein sequence: CASNEREHSYTF.

On this clone: This sample includes further DNA sequences coding for the same CDR3. The rearrangement joins TRBV28 to TRBJ2-7, with TRBD1 as a possible D gene (5 bases). Trimming shortened V by 5 bases and J by 7 bases, and 9 bases separated the two germline ends. This CDR3 is built from 11 residues. CDR1 and CDR2 from the germline V gene are MDHEN and SYDVKM. The CDR3 DNA reads as TGTGCCAGCAGTCCCTACAGGGAGCAGTACTTC. This encodes CASSPYREQYF.

The chain combines TRBV10-3 with TRBJ2-7; unclear D gene. Trimming removed 4 bases at V and 1 base at J, with 11 bases between. Per germline, CDR1 ENHRY and CDR2 SYGVKD. The CDR3 loop spans 14 amino acids. CDR3 DNA sequence: TGTGCCATCAGTGTCGGCGGATCTTCCTACGAGCAGTACTTC. Amino acids: CAISVGGSSYEQYF.

This chain joins TRBV19 and TRBJ1-1; possibly TRBD1 for D (6 bases). Deletions cut 8 bases from V and 4 bases from J, with 17 bases between. CDR1 and CDR2 from the germline V gene are LNHDA and SQIVND (reference sequence). The CDR3 length is 14 residues. In DNA, the CDR3 is TGTGCCAGTCGCTATCAGGGGAAAGGCACTGAAGCTTTCTTT. Its translation: CASRYQGKGTEAFF.

The chain joins TRBV6-1 to TRBJ2-7; tentatively, D is TRBD1 (5 bases). Trimming took 2 bases from V and 3 from J, leaving 5 bases between them. The CDR3 sequence is 12 residues long. CDR1 is MNHNS and CDR2 is SASEGT in the germline V gene. The CDR3 sequence: CASSEQGYEQYF. CDR3 bases: TGTGCCAGCAGTGAACAGGGCTACGAGCAGTACTTC.

The chain is built from TRBV28 and TRBJ1-3; D is perhaps TRBD1 (5 bases). This CDR3 is 16 amino acids long. Germline CDR1 MDHEN, CDR2 SYDVKM. V was clipped by 7 bases and J by 0 bases, with 16 bases between them. This chain's CDR3 is CASIPGGEISGNTIYF. CDR3 nucleotide sequence: TGTGCCAGCATACCGGGGGGGGAGATCTCTGGAAACACCATATATTTT.

The V gene is TRBV6-1, the J gene TRBJ2-5, with D perhaps matching TRBD1 (5 bases). Germline CDR1 reads MNHNS; CDR2 reads SASEGT. Trimming took off 1 base at V and 5 bases at J, with 14 bases between the two ends. This CDR3 is 15 amino acids long. The DNA of the CDR3 is TGTGCCAGCAGTGAAGGGGCAGGGTGGGCTGAGACCCAGTACTTC. Translated, it gives CASSEGAGWAETQYF.

The rearrangement uses TRBV7-9 and TRBJ2-5; D call uncertain. The CDR3 has 14 residues. The germline V gene has CDR1 SEHNR and CDR2 FQNEAQ (reference sequence). Trimming took 5 bases from V and 4 from J, leaving 14 bases between them. CDR3 in DNA: TGTGCCAGCAGCCCAACTCACCCGGGAGAGACCCAGTACTTC. Translating it yields CASSPTHPGETQYF. Together with reference TRBV7-9 and TRBJ2-5, the CDR3 gives the full variable domain: DTGVSQNPRHKITKRGQNVTFRCDPISEHNRLYWYRQTLGQGPEFLTYFQNEAQLEKSRLLSDRFSAERPKGSFSTLEIQRTEQGDSAMYLCASSPTHPGETQYFGPGTRLLVL.

This chain joins TRBV10-1 and TRBJ1-1, with D unresolved. CDR3 length equals 13 residues. The V end was cut by 5 bases, the J end by 4 bases, with 11 bases between. Germline CDR1 reads WNHNN; CDR2 reads SYGVQD (reference sequence). DNA for the CDR3: TGCGCCAGCAGTTCACAAGAGGGCACTGAAGCTTTCTTT. Translated, it gives CASSSQEGTEAFF.

CDR3 region: CASSFSVPDTQYF. CDR3 coding DNA: TGTGCCAGCAGCTTTTCAGTTCCAGATACGCAGTATTTT. The V and J genes are TRBV7-6 and TRBJ2-3; D not certain. Trimming stripped 3 bases from V and 4 bases from J, with 8 bases between. CDR1 is SGHVS and CDR2 is FNYEAQ in the germline V gene. This CDR3 has 13 amino acids.

The count of this clone is one. The chain joins TRBV7-9 to TRBJ2-7; 11 bases are shared with TRBD2. Per germline, CDR1 SEHNR and CDR2 FQNEAQ (reference sequence). This CDR3 spans 15 amino acids. V shed 5 bases and J 1 base; nucleotides not matched to a gene: 4. The CDR3 coding sequence is TGTGCCAGCAGCCCGGGACTAGCGGTATCCTACGAGCAGTACTTC. The encoded protein is CASSPGLAVSYEQYF. The variable domain in full, completed from reference TRBV7-9 and TRBJ2-7, reads DTGVSQNPRHKITKRGQNVTFRCDPISEHNRLYWYRQTLGQGPEFLTYFQNEAQLEKSRLLSDRFSAERPKGSFSTLEIQRTEQGDSAMYLCASSPGLAVSYEQYFGPGTRLTVT.

The chain employs TRBV7-8 and TRBJ1-3; tentatively, D is TRBD1 (6 bases). Trimming took 1 base from V and 2 from J, leaving 12 bases between them. Germline-derived CDR1 and CDR2 are SGHVS and FQNEAQ. The CDR3 has 16 amino acids. The CDR3 region has the DNA TGTGCCAGCAGCTTAGGGACAGACTCTCCTGGAAACACCATATATTTT. Encoded protein: CASSLGTDSPGNTIYF.

The chain employs TRBV12-3 or TRBV12-4 and TRBJ1-1; D gene uncertain. This CDR3 spans 13 amino acids. Trimming cost V 3 bases and J 3 bases, with 8 bases left between them. The CDR3 DNA follows: TGTGCCAGCAGTTTCTGGGAGGACACTGAAGCTTTCTTT. Residues: CASSFWEDTEAFF.

J is TRBJ2-1 and V is TRBV2, with 8 bases that match TRBD1. CDR1 and CDR2 (germline): SNHLY, FYNNEI. This CDR3 contains 14 residues. The ends lost 0 bases at V and 10 bases at J; junction bases unmatched: 5. In DNA, the CDR3 is TGTGCCAGCAGTGAAGCCCGACGGACAGGGGAGCAGTTCTTC. It translates to CASSEARRTGEQFF.

CDR3: CASSVDGTGTNSPLHF. The CDR3 DNA reads as TGTGCCAGCAGCGTAGATGGGACAGGGACAAATTCACCCCTCCACTTT. This sequence joins TRBV9 and TRBJ1-6, with 9 nucleotides matching TRBD1. Germline V gene sequence: CDR1 SGDLS, CDR2 YYNGEE. V shed 0 bases and J 7 bases; nucleotides not matched to a gene: 5. The CDR3 runs to 16 residues.

The rearrangement joins TRBV6-5 to TRBJ2-5; TRBD1 is a possible D gene (6 bases). Germline V gives CDR1 MNHEY, CDR2 SVGAGI. This CDR3 has 16 amino acids. The V end lost 2 bases, the J end lost 1 base, and 14 bases lay between the germline ends. CDR3 bases: TGTGCCAGCAGTTACGATGGACAGACGATCCAAGAGACCCAGTACTTC. Translated: CASSYDGQTIQETQYF.

V gene TRBV10-1 combines with J gene TRBJ2-3; D possibly corresponds to TRBD1 (5 bases). The CDR3 is 16 amino acids. Germline V CDR1 and CDR2: WNHNN, SYGVQD (reference sequence). V lost 9 bases, J lost 1 base, and 20 bases lay in between. CDR3 sequence (DNA): TGCGCCAGGGACCAGGGCCCACGAAAACGCACAGATACGCAGTATTTT. It yields the protein CARDQGPRKRTDTQYF.

This chain connects TRBV5-1 to TRBJ2-5, with a tentative D call TRBD2 (6 bases). CDR1 is SGHRS and CDR2 is YFSETQ in the germline V gene. V was shortened by 3 bases and J by 3 bases, with 18 bases between the two germline ends. The CDR3 sequence is 16 residues long. CDR3 coding DNA: TGCGCCAGCAGCTCCCCGGGCGGGGAAGGAGAAGAGACCCAGTACTTC. Its protein product is CASSSPGGEGEETQYF.

This sequence joins TRBV30 and TRBJ2-7; TRBD2 might be the D (6 bases). There are 12 residues in the CDR3. Per germline, CDR1 GTSNPN and CDR2 SVGIG (reference sequence). Trimming removed 4 bases at V and 5 bases at J, with 12 bases between. The CDR3: CAWNTGVHEQYF. The CDR3 bases are TGTGCCTGGAACACGGGAGTCCACGAGCAGTACTTC.